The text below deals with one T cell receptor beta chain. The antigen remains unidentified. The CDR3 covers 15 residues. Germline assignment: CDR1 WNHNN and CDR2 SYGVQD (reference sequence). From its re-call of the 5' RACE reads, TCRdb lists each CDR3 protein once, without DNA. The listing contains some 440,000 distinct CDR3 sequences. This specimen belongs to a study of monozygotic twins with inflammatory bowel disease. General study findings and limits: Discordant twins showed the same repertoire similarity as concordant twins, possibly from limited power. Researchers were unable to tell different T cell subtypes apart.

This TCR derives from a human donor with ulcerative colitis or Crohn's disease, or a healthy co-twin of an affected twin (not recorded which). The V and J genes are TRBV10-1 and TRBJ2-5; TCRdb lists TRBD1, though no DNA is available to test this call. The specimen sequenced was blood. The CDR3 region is CASSSQGLEGETQYF.